This entry lists 27 T cell receptor beta chains sequenced from one sample in a study of human T cells and chemical hapten exposure. TCRdb passed the RACE reads through MiXCR, listing each CDR3 protein once. This sample yields roughly 120,000 distinct CDR3 sequences, of which around 10% are seen a single time; 1.3% to 1.5% belongs to the top ten. Regarding time point: patch test 1, 2 weeks after DPC sensitization. Treatment of the sample: therapeutic diphenylcyclopropenone sensitization with weekly scalp DPC. Specimen: whole blood, collected in connection with sensitization to the hapten diphenylcyclopropenone (DPC). These receptors came from a woman in her 50s with alopecia areata. Some clones in this sample may be carry-over from other donors' samples.

The rearrangement links TRBV14 to TRBJ2-7, with D unclear. This CDR3 is 13 amino acids long. Germline V gives CDR1 SGHDN, CDR2 FVKESK. The V end lost 6 bases, the J end lost 7 bases, and 16 bases lay between the germline ends. The CDR3 spells CASSPDSPREQYF. DNA for the CDR3: TGTGCCAGCAGTCCGGATAGCCCGCGGGAGCAGTACTTC.

This clonotype was observed a few times. V and J are TRBV9 and TRBJ2-5, with D uncertain. Germline lookup yields CDR1 SGDLS and CDR2 YYNGEE. V gave up 0 bases and J gave up 2 bases, with 11 bases separating them. The CDR3 runs 15 residues. CDR3: CASSVAKIPQETQYF. In DNA form, the CDR3 reads TGTGCCAGCAGCGTAGCTAAAATTCCTCAAGAGACCCAGTACTTC.

This chain uses TRBV18 with TRBJ2-2, with a possible D match to TRBD2 (5 bases). V was pared by 3 bases and J by 0 bases, with 11 bases between. The CDR3 sequence is 16 residues long. The germline gives CDR1 KGHSH, CDR2 LQKENI. CDR3 protein: CASSPAGIPNTGELFF. Here the CDR3 DNA reads TGTGCCAGCTCACCTGCCGGGATCCCGAACACCGGGGAGCTGTTTTTT.

This clonotype has just a few counts. This rearrangement joins TRBV10-3 to TRBJ1-3; possible D gene TRBD1, 5 bases. CDR1 and CDR2 from the germline V gene are ENHRY and SYGVKD. CDR3 length equals 10 residues. Deletions cut 11 bases from V and 7 bases from J, with 9 bases between. CDR3 sequence: CASWGNTIYF. The CDR3 bases are TGTGCCTCTTGGGGGAACACCATATATTTT.

This clonotype was picked up a small number of times. The V and J genes are TRBV28 and TRBJ2-5; 9 positions agree with TRBD2. V trimming: 5 bases; J trimming: 1 base; junction bases outside the gene matches: 14. This CDR3 is built from 18 residues. Germline CDR1 reads MDHEN; CDR2 reads SYDVKM. In DNA form, the CDR3 reads TGTGCCAGCAGTCCATACCTAGCGGGAACCTCCAGCCAAGAGACCCAGTACTTC. Translated, it gives CASSPYLAGTSSQETQYF.

This chain uses TRBV11-2 with TRBJ2-5; 12 nucleotides line up with TRBD2. V lost 4 bases to trimming and J lost 3 bases; unmatched junction nucleotides: 3. CDR3 length: 15 amino acids. CDR1 and CDR2 from the germline V gene are SGHAT and FQNNGV. CDR3 DNA sequence: TGTGCCAGCAGCTACAGACTAGCGGGAGAAGAGACCCAGTACTTC. This translates into CASSYRLAGEETQYF.

A few counts support this clonotype. The genes are TRBV7-2 and TRBJ2-5; 7 bases agree with TRBD1. V was pared by 0 bases and J by 2 bases, with 0 bases of the junction left unmatched. This CDR3 has 14 residues. CDR1 is SGHTA, CDR2 FQGNSA, per germline. This CDR3 is CASSLAGQQETQYF. The CDR3 DNA is TGTGCCAGCAGCTTAGCGGGACAGCAAGAGACCCAGTACTTC.

A few counts support this clonotype. The chain employs TRBV3-1 and TRBJ2-3; possible D gene TRBD2, 5 bases. V was trimmed by 2 bases and J by 1 base, leaving 16 bases between them. CDR3 size: 17 residues. Germline CDR1 is LGHDT and CDR2 is YNNKEL (reference sequence). CDR3 region: CASSQQRSARGTDTQYF. Written as DNA, the CDR3 is TGTGCCAGCAGCCAACAGCGCTCAGCGAGGGGCACAGATACGCAGTATTTT.

As DNA, the CDR3 is TGTGCCAGCTCACCATCGTGGGGTCAGTTCTTC. This codes for CASSPSWGQFF. This chain links TRBV18 with TRBJ2-1; D is unresolved. This CDR3 comprises 11 residues. Germline CDR1 reads KGHSH; CDR2 reads LQKENI. Between the trimmed V and J ends, which lost 2 bases and 13 bases, there was a span of 9 bases.

This sequence joins TRBV29-1 and TRBJ1-2; D unclear. Between the trimmed V and J ends, which lost 4 bases and 0 bases, there was a span of 12 bases. Germline values: CDR1 SQVTM, CDR2 ANQGSEA. The CDR3 consists of 14 residues. The CDR3 sequence: CSVVEQPPNYGYTF. DNA for the CDR3: TGCAGCGTTGTGGAACAGCCGCCTAACTATGGCTACACCTTC.

The rearrangement links TRBV6-1 to TRBJ2-7, with D tentatively TRBD1 or TRBD2 (6 bases each). The germline V gene encodes CDR1 MNHNS and CDR2 SASEGT. V lost 7 bases to trimming and J lost 6 bases, with 22 bases between them. CDR3 length: 15 amino acids. The CDR3 nucleotides read TGTGCCAGCACTCTGGGGGCAGCGGGTCGGAGCGAGCAGTACTTC. The encoded protein is CASTLGAAGRSEQYF.

Only a few counts were recorded for this clonotype. This chain connects TRBV4-1 to TRBJ1-5, with 7 positions matching TRBD1. CDR3 length equals 15 residues. Germline CDR1 reads MGHRA; CDR2 reads YSYEKL. Losses at the gene ends were 3 bases for V and 6 bases for J; bases not matched to a gene: 8. CDR3 region: CASSQDRPGGQPQHF. CDR3 nucleotides: TGCGCCAGCAGCCAGGACAGGCCAGGGGGTCAGCCCCAGCATTTT.

This clonotype was detected only a few times. The V call is TRBV6-6, the J call TRBJ2-1; D perhaps matches TRBD2 (5 bases). The CDR3 loop spans 13 amino acids. CDR1 MNHNY and CDR2 SVGAGI come from the germline V gene (reference sequence). With 6 bases removed from V and 6 bases from J, the gap between germline ends came to 12 bases. CDR3 loop: CASSPRVVNEQFF. The CDR3 DNA follows: TGTGCCAGCAGCCCGCGGGTTGTCAATGAGCAGTTCTTC.

The J gene is TRBJ1-5, the V gene TRBV7-9; D remains unclear. Per the germline V gene, CDR1 is SEHNR and CDR2 is FQNEAQ (reference sequence). Trimming pared 4 bases from V and 8 bases from J, leaving 12 bases between. The CDR3 totals 13 residues. CDR3 residues: CASSSQDSEPQHF. The CDR3 coding sequence is TGTGCCAGCAGCTCCCAGGACTCGGAGCCCCAGCATTTT.

This clonotype was seen ten or more times. The chain links TRBV7-9 to TRBJ2-6; D possibly matches TRBD1 or TRBD2 (5 bases each). Germline CDR1 SEHNR, CDR2 FQNEAQ (reference sequence). CDR3 size: 18 residues. Between the trimmed V and J ends, which lost 1 base and 0 bases, there was a span of 13 bases. This CDR3 is CASSLGLWDHSGANVLTF. As DNA, the CDR3 is TGTGCCAGCAGCTTAGGCTTATGGGACCACTCTGGGGCCAACGTCCTGACTTTC.

J is TRBJ2-1 and V is TRBV2; no firm D call. Germline loops: CDR1 SNHLY, CDR2 FYNNEI. V shed 8 bases and J shed 9 bases, with 14 bases lying between them. This CDR3 comprises 12 residues. The CDR3 DNA follows: TGTGCCAGCCTCCAGATGTTGGCTGAGCAGTTCTTC. Translating it yields CASLQMLAEQFF.

In this sample, this clonotype turned up a few times. The chain has TRBV11-3 and TRBJ2-7; 10 nucleotides align to TRBD2. CDR3 size: 15 residues. V dropped 5 bases and J dropped 0; count of bases not matched to a gene: 4. The V gene's germline CDR1 is SGHNT and CDR2 YENEEA. The CDR3 here is CASSLLAGSSYEQYF. The DNA for the CDR3 is TGTGCCAGCAGCCTACTAGCGGGGAGCTCCTACGAGCAGTACTTC.

V gene TRBV18 combines with J gene TRBJ2-7; the match to TRBD1 covers 7 bases. CDR3 length equals 15 residues. The V gene's germline CDR1 is KGHSH and CDR2 LQKENI. Trimming removed 6 bases from V and 1 base from J; junction bases left unmatched: 9. CDR3 amino acids: CASSVGTAPSYEQYF. CDR3 nucleotide sequence: TGTGCCAGCTCGGTAGGGACAGCACCTTCCTACGAGCAGTACTTC. Full variable domain (missing parts from reference TRBV18 and TRBJ2-7): NAGVMQNPRHLVRRRGQEARLRCSPMKGHSHVYWYRQLPEEGLKFMVYLQKENIIDESGMPKERFSAEFPKEGPSILRIQQVVRGDSAAYFCASSVGTAPSYEQYFGPGTRLTVT.

This clonotype came up many times. The CDR3 region is CASSLETNYGYTF. CDR3 coding DNA: TGTGCCAGCAGCTTGGAGACGAACTATGGCTACACCTTC. The chain employs TRBV5-6 and TRBJ1-2; D is uncertain. CDR1 and CDR2 (germline): SGHDT, YYEEEE. The CDR3 consists of 13 residues. The V end lost 0 bases, the J end lost 2 bases, and 5 bases lay between the germline ends.

This clonotype was detected many times. The gene calls are TRBV7-2 and TRBJ2-7; 12 positions agree with TRBD2. CDR1 is SGHTA and CDR2 is FQGNSA in the germline V gene. This CDR3 has 17 amino acids. With 5 bases clipped from V and 7 bases from J, the junction kept 15 bases outside the gene matches. CDR3 sequence reads: CASSAQGTSGPLWEQYF. The CDR3 DNA is TGTGCCAGCAGCGCTCAAGGGACTAGCGGGCCGCTTTGGGAGCAGTACTTC. The complete variable domain, with remaining parts taken from reference TRBV7-2 and TRBJ2-7, reads GAGVSQSPSNKVTEKGKDVELRCDPISGHTALYWYRQSLGQGLEFLIYFQGNSAPDKSGLPSDRFSAERTGGSVSTLTIQRTQQEDSAVYLCASSAQGTSGPLWEQYFGPGTRLTVT.

The chain uses TRBV28 and TRBJ2-3; D gene unclear. The germline V gene has CDR1 MDHEN and CDR2 SYDVKM. Trimming removed 4 bases from V and 4 bases from J, with 6 bases in between. This CDR3 is 12 amino acids long. CDR3 bases: TGTGCCAGCAGTTCCTATCCAGATACGCAGTATTTT. Protein product: CASSSYPDTQYF.

The table lists this clonotype with many counts. This chain joins TRBV12-3 or TRBV12-4 and TRBJ1-1, with D tentatively TRBD1 (5 bases). The CDR3 runs to 16 residues. The V end was cut by 2 bases, the J end by 0 bases, with 13 bases between. The CDR3 spells CASSLRGRGLNTEAFF. In DNA, the CDR3 is TGTGCCAGCAGTTTAAGAGGTAGGGGACTGAACACTGAAGCTTTCTTT.

This clonotype appeared a few times. The V call is TRBV6-2 or TRBV6-3, the J call TRBJ1-5, with D possibly being TRBD1 (6 bases). The CDR3 has 15 residues. Germline CDR1 and CDR2: MNHEY and SVGEGT. Between the trimmed V and J ends, which lost 6 bases and 4 bases, there was a span of 16 bases. CDR3 in amino acids: CASRTTGGLNQPQHF. For the CDR3, the DNA is TGTGCCAGCAGGACCACCGGGGGGCTGAATCAGCCCCAGCATTTT.

This sequence joins TRBV7-9 and TRBJ2-5; D is unclear. Trimming removed 1 base at V and 5 bases at J, with 11 bases between. This CDR3 is built from 14 residues. CDR1 and CDR2 (germline): SEHNR, FQNEAQ (reference sequence). CDR3 amino acids: CASSLGGPWETQYF. CDR3 coding DNA: TGTGCCAGCAGCTTAGGAGGCCCGTGGGAGACCCAGTACTTC.

This clonotype was seen a handful of times. CDR3: CASSDFRGSEAFF. The DNA for the CDR3 is TGTGCCAGCAGTGACTTCAGGGGCTCTGAAGCTTTCTTT. The chain recombines TRBV6-4 with TRBJ1-1; perhaps TRBD1 as D (6 bases). V was shortened by 1 base and J by 6 bases, with 9 bases between the two germline ends. The CDR3 contains 13 residues. Looked up from germline, CDR1 is MRHNA and CDR2 is SNTAGT.

This clonotype has a handful of counts. This chain joins TRBV10-1 and TRBJ2-1; D tentatively fits TRBD1 or TRBD2 (7 bases each). The length of the CDR3 is 15 residues. Trimming cost V 8 bases and J 6 bases, with 20 bases left between them. The germline V gene has CDR1 WNHNN and CDR2 SYGVQD (reference sequence). CDR3 loop: CASGAGTAGPNEQFF. In DNA, the CDR3 is TGCGCCAGCGGGGCCGGGACAGCGGGGCCCAATGAGCAGTTCTTC.

The V call is TRBV12-3 or TRBV12-4, the J call TRBJ2-2; the match to TRBD1 covers 9 bases. CDR3 length: 15 amino acids. Unmatched junction bases numbered 1, after V lost 4 bases and J lost 1 base. The CDR3 DNA is TGTGCCAGCAGTTCGGGACAGGGGAACACCGGGGAGCTGTTTTTT. It translates to CASSSGQGNTGELFF.